This T cell receptor (beta chain) was observed in a study of multiple sclerosis patients with progressive multifocal leukoencephalopathy. General study results and limits: Less diverse TRB repertoires were suggested in most PML patients.

Time point described: before natalizumab initiation. The method was immunoSEQ multiplex PCR; TCRdb's version includes in-frame clones alone and lacks a portion of them. The sample consists of tens of thousands of clones, around 93% of them appearing once. Comment on this clone: As yet, its antigen is unknown.

V was trimmed by 6 bases and J by 8 bases, leaving 10 bases between them. The CDR3 is 11 residues long. The germline V gene encodes CDR1 LGHNA and CDR2 YSLEER. The receptor was derived from a man younger than 45 with multiple sclerosis. The sample consisted of PBMCs. The rearrangement joins TRBV4-3 to TRBJ1-1, with D possibly TRBD1 on 6 matching bases. In DNA form, the CDR3 reads TGCGCCAGCAGAGGGGGGACGGAAGCTTTCTTT. Protein: CASRGGTEAFF.